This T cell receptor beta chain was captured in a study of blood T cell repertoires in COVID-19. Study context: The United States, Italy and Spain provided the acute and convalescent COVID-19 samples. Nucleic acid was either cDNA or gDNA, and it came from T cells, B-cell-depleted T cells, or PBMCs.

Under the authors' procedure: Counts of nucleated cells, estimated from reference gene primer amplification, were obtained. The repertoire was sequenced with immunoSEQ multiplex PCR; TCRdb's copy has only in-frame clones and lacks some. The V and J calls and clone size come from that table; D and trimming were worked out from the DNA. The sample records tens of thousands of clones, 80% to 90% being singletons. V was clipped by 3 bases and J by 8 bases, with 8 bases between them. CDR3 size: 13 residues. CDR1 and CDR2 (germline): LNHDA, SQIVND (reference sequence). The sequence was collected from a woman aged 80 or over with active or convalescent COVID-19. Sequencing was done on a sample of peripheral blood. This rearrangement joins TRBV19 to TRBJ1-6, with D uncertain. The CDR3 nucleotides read TGTGCCAGTAGTATTCATCGGGATTCACCCCTCCACTTT. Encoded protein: CASSIHRDSPLHF.